This is a list of T cell receptor beta chains from one sample in a study of blood T cell repertoires in COVID-19. Clones were read by immunoSEQ multiplex PCR, and TCRdb kept only the in-frame ones, dropping some. The profile shows roughly 290,000 clones, approximately 86% of them singletons. Sequenced sample: peripheral blood. The receptors derive from a human donor with COVID-19, enrolled during active disease. The donor label of this sample is uncertain. The CDR3 runs from the conserved cysteine through the conserved F or W. A row's size may be missing; if present it is once, few, many or a size class.

size	V	J	CDR3
.	TRBV28	TRBJ1-2	CASSPTGFYGYTF
.	TRBV7-7	TRBJ2-1	CASSPGLVRDEQFF
.	TRBV9	TRBJ1-2	CASSVAATNNYGYTF
.	TRBV7-2	TRBJ1-2	CASSLDRPGLYGYTF
few	TRBV7-9	TRBJ1-1	CASSLIGGGRQKNTEAFF
.	TRBV20-1	TRBJ2-2	CSASPARTGGPWTGELFF
.	TRBV20-1	TRBJ2-5	CSANPEETQYF
.	TRBV12-3/TRBV12-4	TRBJ1-5	CASSLGGQPQHF
.	TRBV6-2/TRBV6-3	TRBJ2-7	CASSYDGRTSYEQYF
.	TRBV2	TRBJ1-1	CASNRGGDTEAFF
.	TRBV15	TRBJ2-2	CATSNPHPAGVLSTGELFF
.	TRBV7-6	TRBJ2-2	CASSLQGFTYTGELFF
.	TRBV2	TRBJ1-2	CASSVDRDFYGYTF
.	TRBV19	TRBJ1-1	CASSIVAGIHVNTEAFF
.	TRBV19	TRBJ2-5	CASRGLGVETQYF
.	TRBV18	TRBJ1-1	CASSPARGATEAFF
few	TRBV2	TRBJ2-3	CASSETGGWADTQYF
.	TRBV9	TRBJ2-3	CASSVVTSGGLDTQYF
.	TRBV11-3	TRBJ2-3	CASSPDSGRATDTQYF
.	TRBV5-1	TRBJ1-1	CASSFQTGTGPRTEAFF
.	TRBV28	TRBJ1-1	CASSLVPHRVNTEAFF
.	TRBV12-3/TRBV12-4	TRBJ1-1	CASNAGYYTEAFF
.	TRBV5-1	TRBJ2-3	CASSLYSGSVDTQYF
.	TRBV24-1	TRBJ1-1	CATRGTGTAEAFF
few	TRBV7-9	TRBJ1-3	CASSLTVNSGNTIYF
.	TRBV7-2	TRBJ1-4	CASNPRGQTNEKLFF
.	TRBV19	TRBJ1-2	CASSADRIPLFGAVF
.	TRBV19	TRBJ1-4	CASQQATNEKLFF
.	TRBV3-1/TRBV3-2	TRBJ1-5	CASSPRRVDGNQPQHF
.	TRBV11-2	TRBJ1-5	CASATGTSARSNQPQHF
once	TRBV28	TRBJ1-3	CASRSGQGTGNTIYF
few	TRBV5-1	TRBJ1-2	CASSLEGTANYGYTF
.	TRBV30	TRBJ2-1	CAWSVDTGAYNEQFF
.	TRBV10-1	TRBJ2-3	CASSDAGKDTQYF
.	TRBV6-4	TRBJ2-1	CASSDSTSGSNEQFF
.	TRBV7-9	TRBJ1-1	CASTDQGGNTEAFF